This record concerns one TCR beta chain sequence. Antigen specificity is unknown. The data belong to a study of response to subunit inactivated influenza vaccine. Points from the study as a whole: The authors put forward the suggestion that each seasonal influenza vaccination may bring in only a limited number of new T cells.

Between the trimmed V and J ends, which lost 3 bases and 5 bases, there was a span of 7 bases. The CDR3 spans 12 residues. Germline lookup yields CDR1 ENHRY and CDR2 SYGVKD. TCRdb itself ran the RT-PCR reads through MiXCR, one entry per CDR3 protein. This table has 600,000 to 850,000 distinct CDR3 sequences, about 15% appearing once. The genes are TRBV10-3 and TRBJ2-5; no definite D call. The material sequenced was PBMCs from blood, taken roughly 15 days before vaccination. The source is a man between 45 and 60 years old who received an inactivated influenza vaccine. The CDR3 DNA sequence: TGTGCCATCAGTGACTTCAGGGAGACCCAGTACTTC. Its translation is CAISDFRETQYF.